These 25 T cell receptor beta chains were all obtained from the same sample, sequenced in a study of cytomegalovirus exposure and HLA in healthy donors. Use of 60 Vbeta and 13 Jbeta primers characterized the PCR. Libraries were prepared by immunoSEQ multiplex PCR; TCRdb keeps only in-frame clonotypes and omits some of them. The data hold 150,000 to 200,000 clones, with around 80% observed a single time. Sequencing used PBMCs. The receptors derive from a man younger than 30 in good health and CMV-seronegative.

CDR3 sequence: CASSFTGGRVDEQFF. The CDR3 coding sequence is TGTGCCAGCAGTTTTACAGGGGGCCGGGTGGATGAGCAGTTCTTC. V is TRBV6-5 and J is TRBJ2-1; 9 bases line up with TRBD1. The CDR3 contains 15 residues. Germline trimming cut 4 bases from V and 8 bases from J; bases unmatched to any gene: 9. Germline V gene sequence: CDR1 MNHEY, CDR2 SVGAGI.

The rearrangement uses TRBV2 and TRBJ2-1; no reliable D call. V was cut by 3 bases and J by 6 bases, with 6 bases left in between. This CDR3 spans 12 amino acids. Germline assignment: CDR1 SNHLY and CDR2 FYNNEI. CDR3 amino acids: CASSDRSNEQFF. The CDR3 nucleotides read TGTGCCAGCAGTGATCGTAGCAATGAGCAGTTCTTC. Looking up the rest from reference TRBV2 and TRBJ2-1 gives the full variable domain: EPEVTQTPSHQVTQMGQEVILRCVPISNHLYFYWYRQILGQKVEFLVSFYNNEISEKSEIFDDQFSVERPDGSNFTLKIRSTKLEDSAMYFCASSDRSNEQFFGPGTRLTVL.

A word on this clone: The limits of the CDR3 on the DNA are not certain, so only TCRdb's listed CDR3 is given. The rearrangement uses TRBV19 and TRBJ1-5. Ends included, the CDR3 has 13 residues. Germline-derived CDR1 and CDR2 are LNHDA and SQIVND (reference sequence). CDR3 region: CASSVVGLGAEHF.

The genes are TRBV10-1 and TRBJ2-3; D unresolved. Between the trimmed V and J ends, which lost 2 bases and 3 bases, there was a span of 3 bases. The germline V gene encodes CDR1 WNHNN and CDR2 SYGVQD (reference sequence). The CDR3 length is 12 residues. CDR3 sequence (DNA): TGCGCCAGCAGTGAGCCGACAGATACGCAGTATTTT. Translating gives CASSEPTDTQYF.

This rearrangement joins TRBV7-9 to TRBJ2-5, with 8 nucleotides matching TRBD1. The CDR3 is 15 residues long. Per the germline V gene, CDR1 is SEHNR and CDR2 is FQNEAQ (reference sequence). After removal of 5 bases from V and 5 bases from J, the junction contained 10 bases not matched to a gene. The CDR3 DNA reads TGTGCCAGCAGCCCTCTGGACAGGGCTGGGGAGACCCAGTACTTC. Translated: CASSPLDRAGETQYF.

This clone appeared once. The chain is built from TRBV4-1 and TRBJ1-5; D is unresolved. The CDR3 is 14 residues long. Per germline, CDR1 MGHRA and CDR2 YSYEKL. V lost 4 bases and J 7 bases, leaving 14 bases between the germline ends. CDR3 loop: CASSPLKGGQPQHF. The CDR3 coding sequence is TGCGCCAGCAGCCCCTTAAAAGGAGGGCAGCCCCAGCATTTT.

The V and J genes are TRBV5-8 and TRBJ1-1, with TRBD1 identical over 8 bases. The CDR3 loop spans 14 amino acids. Trimming took 3 bases from V and 4 from J; bases not matched to a gene: 5. Germline values: CDR1 SGHTS, CDR2 YDEGEE. The CDR3 reads CASSSGQGVTEAFF. In nucleotides, the CDR3 is TGTGCCAGCAGCTCCGGACAGGGAGTCACTGAAGCTTTCTTT.

This clone was seen a few times. The gene calls are TRBV4-3 and TRBJ2-7; 9 bases match TRBD1. Germline-derived CDR1 and CDR2 are LGHNA and YSLEER. With 0 bases clipped from V and 0 bases from J, the junction kept 0 bases outside the gene matches. CDR3 length: 15 residues. The CDR3 loop reads CASSQETGGSYEQYF. The CDR3 DNA reads as TGCGCCAGCAGCCAAGAGACAGGGGGCTCCTACGAGCAGTACTTC.

The chain carries TRBV4-1 and TRBJ2-1; the match to TRBD2 covers 7 bases. Germline V gene data show CDR1 as MGHRA and CDR2 as YSYEKL. CDR3 size: 17 residues. V shed 2 bases and J 5 bases; nucleotides not matched to a gene: 12. Written as DNA, the CDR3 is TGCGCCAGCAGCCAAAGTCTTTCCAGCGGGGAAGACAATGAGCAGTTCTTC. Its protein product is CASSQSLSSGEDNEQFF.

J is TRBJ1-5 and V is TRBV6-1; 7 bases are a match to TRBD1. V was clipped by 4 bases and J by 6 bases; unmatched bases: 6. Germline CDR1 is MNHNS and CDR2 is SASEGT. The CDR3 is made up of 14 amino acids. The CDR3 spells CASSVGQGGQPQHF. The DNA of the CDR3 is TGTGCCAGCAGTGTAGGTCAGGGGGGTCAGCCCCAGCATTTT.

The chain combines TRBV7-9 with TRBJ1-2, with D hard to call. Germline loops: CDR1 SEHNR, CDR2 FQNEAQ (reference sequence). CDR3 length: 12 amino acids. Trimming cost V 3 bases and J 7 bases, with 9 bases left between them. CDR3 in amino acids: CASSLGVSGYTF. The DNA of the CDR3 is TGTGCCAGCAGCTTGGGAGTCAGTGGCTACACCTTC.

The rearrangement joins TRBV18 to TRBJ1-3; D is uncertain. The germline V and J ends were trimmed by 2 bases and 0 bases, with 14 bases remaining between them. The CDR3 extends over 17 amino acids. Per the germline V gene, CDR1 is KGHSH and CDR2 is LQKENI. The CDR3 nucleotides read TGTGCCAGCTCACCAATTGGCCGGGGAAGCTCTGGAAACACCATATATTTT. It yields the protein CASSPIGRGSSGNTIYF.

In its sample, this clone was seen a few times. The J gene is TRBJ2-5, the V gene TRBV5-5; 11 bases are shared with TRBD2. This CDR3 contains 16 residues. After removal of 4 bases from V and 2 bases from J, the junction contained 7 bases not matched to a gene. Germline CDR1 and CDR2: SGHKS and YYEKEE (reference sequence). The CDR3 here is CASSPLAGGAQETQYF. CDR3 coding DNA: TGTGCCAGCAGCCCTTTAGCGGGGGGGGCACAAGAGACCCAGTACTTC.

This chain links TRBV6-6 with TRBJ2-2, with 8 nucleotides matching TRBD2. Germline CDR1 MNHNY, CDR2 SVGAGI (reference sequence). V lost 5 bases and J lost 6; bases outside the gene matches: 8. This CDR3 has 15 amino acids. CDR3: CASSRTSPPAGELFF. CDR3 nucleotides: TGTGCCAGCAGTAGGACTAGCCCCCCTGCCGGGGAGCTGTTTTTT.

The chain has TRBV5-1 and TRBJ2-7; TRBD2 is a possible D gene (5 bases). The CDR3 is made up of 16 amino acids. CDR1 and CDR2 from the germline V gene are SGHRS and YFSETQ. Trimming took 2 bases from V and 0 from J, leaving 15 bases between them. Written as DNA, the CDR3 is TGCGCCAGCAGCTTACCGGGAAACAGCCTCTCCTACGAGCAGTACTTC. The encoded protein is CASSLPGNSLSYEQYF.

This chain connects TRBV7-3 to TRBJ2-7, with 7 bases aligning to TRBD2. V dropped 3 bases and J dropped 3; count of bases not matched to a gene: 5. The CDR3 runs 14 residues. In germline, CDR1 is SGHTA, CDR2 FQGTGA. The CDR3 is CASSFQGGDYEQYF. CDR3 DNA: TGTGCCAGCAGCTTCCAGGGAGGGGACTACGAGCAGTACTTC.

The V gene is TRBV18, the J gene TRBJ1-1, with TRBD1 matching 8 bases. The junction had 9 bases not matched to a gene; V was cut back by 5 bases and J by 4 bases. Germline-derived CDR1 and CDR2 are KGHSH and LQKENI. This CDR3 is built from 15 residues. CDR3 protein: CASSASRGQSTEAFF. Written as DNA, the CDR3 is TGTGCCAGCTCAGCGTCCAGGGGGCAGAGCACTGAAGCTTTCTTT.

The chain joins TRBV15 to TRBJ2-5; the D gene is possibly TRBD2 (5 bases). Germline V gene sequence: CDR1 LNHNV, CDR2 YYDKDF (reference sequence). The V gene lost 0 bases and the J gene lost 2 bases, with 10 bases spanning the gap. The CDR3 totals 15 residues. Written as DNA, the CDR3 is TGTGCCACCAGCAGAGATAGACGGGAACAAGAGACCCAGTACTTC. It encodes CATSRDRREQETQYF.

CDR3 nucleotide sequence: TGTGCCAGCGTCAGGGGGCCGGATATAAACACTGAAGCTTTCTTT. The encoded protein is CASVRGPDINTEAFF. This sequence joins TRBV5-6 and TRBJ1-1; 8 bases line up with TRBD1. The CDR3 consists of 15 residues. Trimming cost V 7 bases and J 2 bases; bases outside gene matches: 10. Germline values: CDR1 SGHDT, CDR2 YYEEEE.

The chain recombines TRBV5-6 with TRBJ2-7; the D gene is possibly TRBD1 (6 bases). The ends were cut back, 3 bases at V and 6 bases at J, with 7 bases in the middle. The CDR3 sequence is 11 residues long. In germline, CDR1 is SGHDT, CDR2 YYEEEE. The CDR3 sequence is CASSSRGEQYF. The CDR3 DNA is TGTGCCAGCAGCTCCAGGGGCGAGCAGTACTTC.

V gene TRBV5-1 combines with J gene TRBJ1-1; no clear D gene. Trimming stripped 4 bases from V and 7 bases from J, with 14 bases between. The germline V gene encodes CDR1 SGHRS and CDR2 YFSETQ. The CDR3 spans 13 residues. The CDR3 protein is CASSPIRGSEAFF. The CDR3 coding sequence is TGCGCCAGCAGCCCGATCCGCGGGAGTGAAGCTTTCTTT.

This clone was observed a single time. This chain links TRBV18 with TRBJ1-1; D remains ambiguous. This CDR3 contains 15 residues. CDR1 is KGHSH and CDR2 is LQKENI in the germline V gene. Trimming stripped 3 bases from V and 2 bases from J, with 13 bases between. The CDR3 loop is CASSPPQVLNTEAFF. Written as DNA, the CDR3 is TGTGCCAGCTCACCGCCCCAGGTTTTAAACACTGAAGCTTTCTTT.

V is TRBV9 and J is TRBJ2-3, with a weak D call TRBD1 (6 bases). CDR1 SGDLS and CDR2 YYNGEE come from the germline V gene. Trimming pared 5 bases from V and 4 bases from J, leaving 11 bases between. The CDR3 loop spans 13 amino acids. CDR3 DNA sequence: TGTGCCAGCAGTCGAGGGGGAGCAGATACGCAGTATTTT. The encoded protein is CASSRGGADTQYF.

V and J are TRBV14 and TRBJ2-1; weak D call: TRBD2 (6 bases). Germline CDR1 SGHDN, CDR2 FVKESK. The ends were cut back, 0 bases at V and 6 bases at J, with 12 bases in the middle. The CDR3 extends over 15 amino acids. The CDR3 DNA sequence: TGTGCCAGCAGCCAAGATATTGCGGGGCGCAATGAGCAGTTCTTC. It is translated as CASSQDIAGRNEQFF.

The count of this clone is one. The J gene is TRBJ1-6, the V gene TRBV5-1; TRBD1 aligns across 9 bases. Germline CDR1 reads SGHRS; CDR2 reads YFSETQ. The CDR3 consists of 16 residues. The V gene end was trimmed by 1 base and the J gene end by 10 bases; junction bases not matched to a gene: 9. CDR3 residues: CASSLLGQGTRSPLHF. For the CDR3, the DNA is TGCGCCAGCAGCTTGTTGGGACAGGGCACCAGGTCACCCCTCCACTTT.